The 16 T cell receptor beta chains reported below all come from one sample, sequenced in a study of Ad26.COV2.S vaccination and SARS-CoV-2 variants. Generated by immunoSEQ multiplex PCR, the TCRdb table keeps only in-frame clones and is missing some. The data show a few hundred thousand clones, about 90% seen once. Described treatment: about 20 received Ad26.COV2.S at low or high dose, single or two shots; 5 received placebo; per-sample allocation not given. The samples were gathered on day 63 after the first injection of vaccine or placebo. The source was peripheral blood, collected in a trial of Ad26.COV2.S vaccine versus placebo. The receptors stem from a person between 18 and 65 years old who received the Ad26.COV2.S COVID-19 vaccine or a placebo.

The DNA for the CDR3 is TGTGCCAGCAGTTTAGGATCGAAGTCTGAAGCTTTCTTT. It codes for CASSLGSKSEAFF. The chain uses TRBV27 and TRBJ1-1; D ambiguous. Germline V gene lookup returns CDR1 MNHEY and CDR2 SMNVEV (reference sequence). With 2 bases removed from V and 6 bases from J, the gap between germline ends came to 10 bases. The CDR3 runs 13 residues.

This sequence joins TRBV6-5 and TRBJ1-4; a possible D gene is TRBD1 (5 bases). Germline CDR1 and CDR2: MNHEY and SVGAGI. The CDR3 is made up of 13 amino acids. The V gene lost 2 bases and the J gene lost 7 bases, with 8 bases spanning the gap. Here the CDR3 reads CASSYVQGEKLFF. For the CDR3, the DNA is TGTGCCAGCAGTTACGTGCAGGGTGAAAAACTGTTTTTT.

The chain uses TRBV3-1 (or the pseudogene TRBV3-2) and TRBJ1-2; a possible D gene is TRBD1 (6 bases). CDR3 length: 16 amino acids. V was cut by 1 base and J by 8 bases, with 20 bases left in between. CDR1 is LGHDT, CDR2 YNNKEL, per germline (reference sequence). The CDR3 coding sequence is TGTGCCAGCAGCCAAGGACGCTTGACAGGAGGGGGAGGCTACACCTTC. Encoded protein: CASSQGRLTGGGGYTF.

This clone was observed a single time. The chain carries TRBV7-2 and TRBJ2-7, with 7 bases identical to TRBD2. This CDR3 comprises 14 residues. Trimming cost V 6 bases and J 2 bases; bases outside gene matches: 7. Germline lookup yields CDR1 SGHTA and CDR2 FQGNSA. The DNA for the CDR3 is TGTGCCAGCAGTCCTAGCGGCGGTGCCTACGAGCAGTACTTC. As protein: CASSPSGGAYEQYF.

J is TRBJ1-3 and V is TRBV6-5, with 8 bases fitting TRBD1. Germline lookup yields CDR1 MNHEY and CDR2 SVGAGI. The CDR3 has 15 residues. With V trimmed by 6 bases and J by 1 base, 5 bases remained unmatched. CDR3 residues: CASRSTGGSGNTIYF. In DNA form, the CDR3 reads TGTGCCAGCAGGTCAACAGGGGGGTCTGGAAACACCATATATTTT.

CDR3 in DNA: TGTGCCAGCAGCCCCCGATACACAGGGGAAGAAGCTTTCTTT. It codes for CASSPRYTGEEAFF. V is TRBV7-9 and J is TRBJ1-1; 7 nucleotides agree with TRBD1. Per the germline V gene, CDR1 is SEHNR and CDR2 is FQNEAQ (reference sequence). The CDR3 length is 14 residues. J lost 8 bases, V lost 5 bases, and 11 bases had no gene match.

In DNA, the CDR3 is TGTGCCAGCGAGGGGGCGGGAGATACGCAGTATTTT. Residues: CASEGAGDTQYF. The V call is TRBV28, the J call TRBJ2-3; 7 nucleotides line up with TRBD1. CDR3 length: 12 residues. The J segment lost 5 bases and the V segment lost 8 bases, leaving 4 bases of the junction unmatched. CDR1 is MDHEN and CDR2 is SYDVKM in the germline V gene.

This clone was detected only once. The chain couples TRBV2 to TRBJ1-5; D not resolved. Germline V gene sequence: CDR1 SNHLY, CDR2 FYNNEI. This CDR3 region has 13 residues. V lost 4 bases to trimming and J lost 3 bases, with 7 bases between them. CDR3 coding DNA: TGTGCCAGCAGTGGACAAATCAATCAGCCCCAGCATTTT. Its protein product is CASSGQINQPQHF.

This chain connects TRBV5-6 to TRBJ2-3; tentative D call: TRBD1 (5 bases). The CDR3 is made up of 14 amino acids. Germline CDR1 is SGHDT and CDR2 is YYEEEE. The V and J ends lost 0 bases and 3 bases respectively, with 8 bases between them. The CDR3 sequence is CASSLGQWTDTQYF. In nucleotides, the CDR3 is TGTGCCAGCAGCTTGGGACAGTGGACAGATACGCAGTATTTT.

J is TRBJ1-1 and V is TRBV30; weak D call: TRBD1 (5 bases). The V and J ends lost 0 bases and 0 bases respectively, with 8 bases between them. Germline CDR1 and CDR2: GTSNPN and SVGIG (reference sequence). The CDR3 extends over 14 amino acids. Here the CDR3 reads CAWSVKGLNTEAFF. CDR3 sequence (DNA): TGTGCCTGGAGTGTGAAGGGGTTGAACACTGAAGCTTTCTTT.

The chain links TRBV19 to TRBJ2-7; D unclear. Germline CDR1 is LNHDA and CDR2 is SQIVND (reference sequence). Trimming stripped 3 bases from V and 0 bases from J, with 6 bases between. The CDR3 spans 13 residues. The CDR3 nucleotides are TGTGCCAGTAGTATGTACAGCTCCTACGAGCAGTACTTC. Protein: CASSMYSSYEQYF.

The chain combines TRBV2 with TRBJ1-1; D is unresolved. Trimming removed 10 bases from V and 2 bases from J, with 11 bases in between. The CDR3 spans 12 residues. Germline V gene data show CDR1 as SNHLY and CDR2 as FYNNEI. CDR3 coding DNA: TGTGCCACGTGGCGGGTTAACACTGAAGCTTTCTTT. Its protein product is CATWRVNTEAFF. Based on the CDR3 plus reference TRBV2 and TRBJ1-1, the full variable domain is EPEVTQTPSHQVTQMGQEVILRCVPISNHLYFYWYRQILGQKVEFLVSFYNNEISEKSEIFDDQFSVERPDGSNFTLKIRSTKLEDSAMYFCATWRVNTEAFFGQGTRLTVV.

The CDR3, as DNA: TGTGCCAGTAGGGGGGAGCTCTATGGCTACACCTTC. It encodes CASRGELYGYTF. This chain joins TRBV19 and TRBJ1-2, with D maybe TRBD1 (5 bases). The CDR3 has 12 amino acids. V dropped 6 bases and J dropped 4 bases, with 9 bases sitting between them. Germline V gene data show CDR1 as LNHDA and CDR2 as SQIVND (reference sequence).

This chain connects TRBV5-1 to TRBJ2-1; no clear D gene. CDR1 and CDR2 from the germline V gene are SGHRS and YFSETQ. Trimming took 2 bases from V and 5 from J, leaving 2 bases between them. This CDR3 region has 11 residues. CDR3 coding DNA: TGCGCCAGCAGCTTCCACAATGAGCAGTTCTTC. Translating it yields CASSFHNEQFF.

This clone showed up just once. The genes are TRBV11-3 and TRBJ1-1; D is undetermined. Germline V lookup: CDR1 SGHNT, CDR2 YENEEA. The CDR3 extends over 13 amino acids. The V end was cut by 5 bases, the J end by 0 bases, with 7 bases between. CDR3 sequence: CASSIGLNTEAFF. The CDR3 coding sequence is TGTGCCAGCAGCATAGGGTTGAACACTGAAGCTTTCTTT.

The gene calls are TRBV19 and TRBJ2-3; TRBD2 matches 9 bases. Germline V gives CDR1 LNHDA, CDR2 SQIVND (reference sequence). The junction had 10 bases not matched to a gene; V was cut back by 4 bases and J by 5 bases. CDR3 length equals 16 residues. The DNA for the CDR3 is TGTGCCAGTAGTAGCCCCTTAGCGGGGGAGGAAGATACGCAGTATTTT. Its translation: CASSSPLAGEEDTQYF.